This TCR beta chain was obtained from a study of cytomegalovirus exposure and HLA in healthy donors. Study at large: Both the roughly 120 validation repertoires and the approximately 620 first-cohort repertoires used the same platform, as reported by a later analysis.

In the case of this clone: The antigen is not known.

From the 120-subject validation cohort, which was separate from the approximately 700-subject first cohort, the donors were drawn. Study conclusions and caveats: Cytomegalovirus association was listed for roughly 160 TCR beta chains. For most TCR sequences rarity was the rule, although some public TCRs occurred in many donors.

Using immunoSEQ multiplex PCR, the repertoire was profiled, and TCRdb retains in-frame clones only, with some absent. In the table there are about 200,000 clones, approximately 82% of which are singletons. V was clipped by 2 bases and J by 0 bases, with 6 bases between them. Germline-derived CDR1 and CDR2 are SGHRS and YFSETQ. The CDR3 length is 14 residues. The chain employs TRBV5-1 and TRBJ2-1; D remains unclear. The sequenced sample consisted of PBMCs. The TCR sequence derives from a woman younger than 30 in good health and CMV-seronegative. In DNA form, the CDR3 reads TGCGCCAGCAGCTTCGCTAGCTCCTACAATGAGCAGTTCTTC. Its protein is CASSFASSYNEQFF. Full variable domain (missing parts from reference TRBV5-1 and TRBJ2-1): KAGVTQTPRYLIKTRGQQVTLSCSPISGHRSVSWYQQTPGQGLQFLFEYFSETQRNKGNFPGRFSGRQFSNSRSEMNVSTLELGDSALYLCASSFASSYNEQFFGPGTRLTVL.